The 27 T cell receptor beta chains below were found in one sample sequenced in a study of T cells in Graves' hyperthyroidism and ophthalmopathy. Amplification of TCR beta CDR3 regions was performed using RNA transcripts as template. RT-PCR in the first round (using the HTBI primer set) targeted the TCR CDR3. MiXCR, run by TCRdb on the multiplex PCR reads, gives a single entry per CDR3 protein. The table shows about 840,000 distinct CDR3 sequences, with 35% to 40% occurring only once. Source material: blood. The receptors come from a man between 18 and 35 years old with Graves' hyperthyroidism.

This clonotype was recorded many times. This rearrangement joins TRBV10-3 to TRBJ2-5; a weak D match, TRBD2 (5 bases). Germline V lookup: CDR1 ENHRY, CDR2 SYGVKD. The V gene lost 10 bases and the J gene lost 5 bases, with 20 bases spanning the gap. The CDR3 has 14 amino acids. The CDR3 nucleotides read TGTGCCACCTTTCCCGGGGAGCCGGGGGAGACCCAGTACTTC. It encodes CATFPGEPGETQYF.

On this clonotype: A clone one base away is much larger, so this may be a read error. The chain combines TRBV10-3 with TRBJ2-7, with a tentative D call TRBD2 (5 bases). Germline assignment: CDR1 ENHRY and CDR2 SYGVKD. The germline V and J ends were trimmed by 8 bases and 2 bases, with 16 bases remaining between them. The CDR3 runs to 14 residues. This CDR3 reads CAIGRGIGPYEQYF. The CDR3, as DNA: TGTGCCATCGGTCGAGGGATTGGGCCCTACGAGCAGTACTTC.

This clonotype showed up just a few times. The V call is TRBV6-5, the J call TRBJ2-7; 8 nucleotides match TRBD2. Unmatched junction bases numbered 5, after V lost 2 bases and J lost 5 bases. CDR1 and CDR2 (germline): MNHEY, SVGAGI. CDR3 length equals 14 residues. Here the CDR3 reads CASSYKREWNEQYF. The CDR3 bases are TGTGCCAGCAGTTACAAGCGGGAGTGGAACGAGCAGTACTTC.

At least ten counts were recorded for this clonotype. The V gene is TRBV10-1, the J gene TRBJ1-6, with 7 bases identical to TRBD1. CDR3 length: 16 residues. V gave up 0 bases and J gave up 8 bases; unmatched junction bases: 7. Germline CDR1 WNHNN, CDR2 SYGVQD (reference sequence). CDR3 sequence (DNA): TGCGCCAGCAGTGAGTCCGCCATGACAGGGTATTCACCCCTCCACTTT. Translated: CASSESAMTGYSPLHF.

This clonotype was detected a few times. This sequence joins TRBV4-1 and TRBJ2-5, with D hard to call. Germline V CDR1 and CDR2: MGHRA, YSYEKL. This CDR3 has 14 residues. V gave up 1 base and J gave up 1 base, with 7 bases separating them. The CDR3, as DNA: TGCGCCAGCAGCCAAGTTGACCTCCAAGAGACCCAGTACTTC. As protein: CASSQVDLQETQYF.

This clonotype was counted many times. V usage is TRBV6-1 and J usage is TRBJ1-5, with D tentatively TRBD1 (6 bases). CDR3 size: 13 residues. V was trimmed by 6 bases and J by 6 bases, leaving 12 bases between them. The germline gives CDR1 MNHNS, CDR2 SASEGT. CDR3 region: CASSEGRGQPQHF. CDR3 nucleotide sequence: TGTGCCAGCAGCGAGGGCAGGGGTCAGCCCCAGCATTTT.

This clonotype was seen at least ten times. V gene TRBV2 combines with J gene TRBJ1-6; D call uncertain. The CDR3 contains 13 residues. Germline CDR1 reads SNHLY; CDR2 reads FYNNEI. V lost 3 bases and J lost 0, with 0 bases in between. The CDR3 sequence: CASSDSYNSPLHF. CDR3 DNA: TGTGCCAGCAGTGACTCCTATAATTCACCCCTCCACTTT.

A single count supports this clonotype. The chain carries TRBV2 and TRBJ1-1; D possibly corresponds to TRBD1 (6 bases). The CDR3 consists of 14 residues. The V gene's germline CDR1 is SNHLY and CDR2 FYNNEI. V dropped 5 bases and J dropped 4 bases, with 14 bases sitting between them. The CDR3 DNA follows: TGTGCCAGCAGTTTAACAGGGATTAGCACTGAAGCTTTCTTT. This codes for CASSLTGISTEAFF. Using reference TRBV2 and TRBJ1-1 for the parts outside the CDR3, the full variable domain is EPEVTQTPSHQVTQMGQEVILRCVPISNHLYFYWYRQILGQKVEFLVSFYNNEISEKSEIFDDQFSVERPDGSNFTLKIRSTKLEDSAMYFCASSLTGISTEAFFGQGTRLTVV.

This clonotype was seen at least ten times. This chain connects TRBV11-2 to TRBJ2-7; 8 bases line up with TRBD1. The length of the CDR3 is 14 residues. The germline gives CDR1 SGHAT, CDR2 FQNNGV. J gave up 6 bases and V 5 bases, and 9 bases lay outside the gene matches. CDR3 protein: CASSPRAGGGEQYF. The CDR3 DNA reads TGTGCCAGCAGCCCCCGGGCAGGGGGCGGCGAGCAGTACTTC.

As concerns this clonotype: This sequence may be a read error, since a much larger clone differs from it by one base. The rearrangement joins TRBV5-1 to TRBJ1-5; the D is unclear. Trimming removed 4 bases at V and 0 bases at J, with 11 bases between. This CDR3 is 15 amino acids long. Germline V gives CDR1 SGHRS, CDR2 YFSETQ. The CDR3 region has the DNA TGCGCCAGCAGCCCGGACGGGAATAGCAATCAGCCCCAGCATTTT. It codes for CASSPDGNSNQPQHF.

About this clonotype itself: A read error may be the cause here, since a much bigger clone is one base away. As DNA, the CDR3 is TGCAGCGTTGAAGATAGAAAGACGTACTTC. This encodes CSVEDRKTYF. V gene TRBV29-1 combines with J gene TRBJ2-5, with no clear D. Between the trimmed V and J ends, which lost 0 bases and 13 bases, there was a span of 9 bases. This CDR3 has 10 residues. Per the germline V gene, CDR1 is SQVTM and CDR2 is ANQGSEA.

This clonotype was seen a handful of times. The V gene is TRBV11-2, the J gene TRBJ2-5; 8 positions agree with TRBD1. This CDR3 comprises 15 residues. Germline lookup yields CDR1 SGHAT and CDR2 FQNNGV. V dropped 4 bases and J dropped 5; count of bases not matched to a gene: 9. The CDR3 bases are TGTGCCAGCAGCTCGCCGTGGACAGGGCCGGAGACCCAGTACTTC. It is translated as CASSSPWTGPETQYF.

The table lists this clonotype with a few counts. The V gene is TRBV12-3 or TRBV12-4, the J gene TRBJ1-1; D is unresolved. With 3 bases removed from V and 0 bases from J, the gap between germline ends came to 8 bases. This CDR3 spans 14 amino acids. The CDR3 loop reads CASSFTAMNTEAFF. CDR3 nucleotide sequence: TGTGCCAGCAGTTTTACTGCCATGAACACTGAAGCTTTCTTT.

In regard to this clonotype: At one boundary the junction diverges from the germline segment, which might be a read error. This sequence joins TRBV7-9 and TRBJ2-7; no clear D. CDR3 length: 14 amino acids. Germline V lookup: CDR1 SEHNR, CDR2 FQNEAQ (reference sequence). The CDR3 loop reads CASSLTIISYEQYF. Here the CDR3 DNA reads TGCGCCAGCAGCCTCACGATAATCTCCTACGAGCAGTACTTC.

The table lists this clonotype with a few counts. The V and J genes are TRBV7-2 and TRBJ1-2; D not resolved. The CDR3 loop spans 14 amino acids. The germline gives CDR1 SGHTA, CDR2 FQGNSA. The V end was cut by 6 bases, the J end by 5 bases, with 16 bases between. DNA of the CDR3: TGTGCCAGCAGATCCCCGACCTCGGATTATGGCTACACCTTC. It encodes CASRSPTSDYGYTF.

This clonotype has just one count. The chain recombines TRBV19 with TRBJ2-5, with TRBD2 as a possible D gene (6 bases). Trimming removed 5 bases at V and 4 bases at J, with 17 bases between. Germline V gene lookup returns CDR1 LNHDA and CDR2 SQIVND (reference sequence). The CDR3 extends over 15 amino acids. The CDR3 loop reads CASSSGEAWRETQYF. The CDR3 coding sequence is TGTGCCAGTAGTTCGGGGGAAGCCTGGCGAGAGACCCAGTACTTC.

This clonotype was recorded at least ten times. The chain recombines TRBV7-9 with TRBJ2-5; D unclear. CDR1 SEHNR and CDR2 FQNEAQ come from the germline V gene (reference sequence). V was shortened by 2 bases and J by 5 bases, with 9 bases between the two germline ends. This CDR3 has 13 amino acids. The DNA of the CDR3 is TGTGCCAGCAGCTTAAGCTCTCGCGAGACCCAGTACTTC. This gives the protein CASSLSSRETQYF.

This clonotype appeared many times. The gene calls are TRBV9 and TRBJ2-7; D gene unclear. The germline V and J ends were trimmed by 3 bases and 0 bases, with 7 bases remaining between them. CDR1 and CDR2 from the germline V gene are SGDLS and YYNGEE. CDR3 length: 13 residues. Written as DNA, the CDR3 is TGTGCCAGCAGCGCCCCCAGCTCCTACGAGCAGTACTTC. As protein: CASSAPSSYEQYF.

This clonotype showed up many times. V usage is TRBV2 and J usage is TRBJ1-5; D might be TRBD1 (5 bases). Trimming took off 6 bases at V and 7 bases at J, with 22 bases between the two ends. The CDR3 is 16 residues long. Germline V gene lookup returns CDR1 SNHLY and CDR2 FYNNEI. This chain's CDR3 is CASRLGKYGGGQPQHF. CDR3 DNA: TGTGCCAGCAGACTTGGGAAGTACGGGGGAGGACAGCCCCAGCATTTT.

The J gene is TRBJ2-7, the V gene TRBV19; D is uncertain. CDR1 is LNHDA, CDR2 SQIVND, per germline (reference sequence). Trimming removed 3 bases from V and 1 base from J, with 10 bases in between. This CDR3 has 14 residues. CDR3 residues: CASSISGLSYEQYF. In DNA, the CDR3 is TGTGCCAGTAGTATCTCGGGCCTATCCTACGAGCAGTACTTC.

J is TRBJ1-3 and V is TRBV12-3 or TRBV12-4; no firm D call. The CDR3 loop spans 15 amino acids. The germline V and J ends were trimmed by 1 base and 0 bases, with 7 bases remaining between them. CDR3 in DNA: TGTGCCAGCAGTTTAGGGATATTCTCTGGAAACACCATATATTTT. Its protein is CASSLGIFSGNTIYF.

J is TRBJ1-1 and V is TRBV2; D unclear. Germline-derived CDR1 and CDR2 are SNHLY and FYNNEI. Trimming pared 5 bases from V and 5 bases from J, leaving 12 bases between. The CDR3 is 13 amino acids. Written as DNA, the CDR3 is TGTGCCAGCAGTCCAGAGGGTTGGACTGAAGCTTTCTTT. Its protein product is CASSPEGWTEAFF. Complete variable domain (other parts from reference TRBV2 and TRBJ1-1): EPEVTQTPSHQVTQMGQEVILRCVPISNHLYFYWYRQILGQKVEFLVSFYNNEISEKSEIFDDQFSVERPDGSNFTLKIRSTKLEDSAMYFCASSPEGWTEAFFGQGTRLTVV.

This clonotype has only a few counts. The chain has TRBV4-2 and TRBJ2-2; D uncertain. CDR3 size: 15 residues. Trimming pared 0 bases from V and 6 bases from J, leaving 11 bases between. Germline assignment: CDR1 LGHNA and CDR2 YNFKEQ. CDR3 amino acids: CASSQDEASAGELFF. The DNA for the CDR3 is TGTGCCAGCAGCCAAGATGAGGCATCGGCCGGGGAGCTGTTTTTT.

The V call is TRBV10-1, the J call TRBJ1-5, with D possibly matching TRBD1 (5 bases). In germline, CDR1 is WNHNN, CDR2 SYGVQD (reference sequence). Between the trimmed V and J ends, which lost 3 bases and 0 bases, there was a span of 15 bases. The CDR3 covers 17 residues. The CDR3 sequence is CASSESGTEYSNQPQHF. The CDR3, as DNA: TGCGCCAGCAGTGAATCAGGGACGGAATATAGCAATCAGCCCCAGCATTTT.

The gene calls are TRBV9 and TRBJ1-2; 8 nucleotides align to TRBD1. The CDR3 loop spans 14 amino acids. Germline V gives CDR1 SGDLS, CDR2 YYNGEE. The V segment lost 3 bases and the J segment 7 bases; nucleotides outside the gene matches: 8. For the CDR3, the DNA is TGTGCCAGCAGCGGCGCAGGACAGGGCAGTGGCTACACCTTC. Encoded protein: CASSGAGQGSGYTF.

The rearrangement uses TRBV14 and TRBJ1-1; tentative D call: TRBD1 (5 bases). Trimming shortened V by 0 bases and J by 8 bases, and 10 bases separated the two germline ends. This CDR3 has 13 amino acids. The germline V gene has CDR1 SGHDN and CDR2 FVKESK. CDR3 in amino acids: CASSQERDVEAFF. The CDR3 DNA reads as TGTGCCAGCAGCCAAGAAAGGGACGTGGAAGCTTTCTTT.

This clonotype occurred many times. The rearrangement uses TRBV15 and TRBJ1-5; no clear D. The CDR3 length is 15 residues. CDR1 is LNHNV, CDR2 YYDKDF, per germline (reference sequence). The V and J ends lost 5 bases and 1 base respectively, with 12 bases between them. Here the CDR3 reads CATSVGPLSNQPQHF. In DNA, the CDR3 is TGTGCCACCAGCGTGGGCCCCCTGAGCAATCAGCCCCAGCATTTT.